This paragraph covers one T cell receptor beta chain sequence. Its cognate antigen has yet to be identified. Base-call qualities are not available, and no considerably larger clone is one nucleotide away. This sample is drawn from a study of cytomegalovirus exposure and HLA in healthy donors (dated by TCRdb to 2015 to 2018). Study-level background: An earlier analysis of some 500 of the donors reported about 250 Gb of sequence data and 117 million unique TCR beta sequences from 190 million or so T cells. To study patterns of TCR occurrence, a later analysis re-analyzed previously published TCR beta repertoires from under 750 donors and added high-resolution HLA genotyping. On average, around 230,000 unique TCR beta nucleotide sequences were sequenced per donor among 398 genotyped donors of the cohort, with roughly 18% of those sequences being non-productive. The study used immunosequencing to profile the T cell repertoires of 670 or so subjects and linked those repertoires to cytomegalovirus serostatus. Of the roughly 400 genotyped donors, over 70% fell in the genetic ancestry cluster associated with self-reported Caucasian donors. Class I and class II HLA loci were covered by the typing at four-digit resolution. Because of strong linkage in the cohort, five DR-DQ haplotypes were treated as single units for association and clustering. Approximately 330 gigabases of sequencing data and around 85 million unique TCR sequences made up an early release that covered approximately 700 HLA-typed donors. Genome-wide SNP genotypes for about 60% of the roughly 670 donors were used in a later genetic analysis, which treated that subset as a discovery cohort. Alongside the repertoire data, information on donor age, sex, ethnicity and CMV serostatus was compiled. High-throughput TCR immunosequencing, statistical association of individual TCRs with disease status, and machine learning were combined to predict cytomegalovirus infection status. To decide whether each TCR beta V gene segment behaved as functional or pseudogenic, an earlier analysis of approximately 600 of the donors relied on high-throughput TCR beta sequencing. Every repertoire in the discovery cohort had been generated on one and the same sequencing platform. Besides the first cohort of roughly 640 subjects, a separate validation cohort made up of about 120 different subjects was used. The number of typed donors differed by locus: about 620-630 for A, B, C, DRB1 and DQB1; some 500 for DQA1; over 600 for DPA1; and 400 to 480 for DPB1. The study was designed to test whether signatures of past pathogen exposure could be identified by cataloging public T cell receptors. Rather than drawing on any new phenotypic data, the later analysis identified candidate immune exposures from TCR beta sequences and the way those sequences occurred across donors. On the study overall, not on this receptor specifically: In a later analysis, around 15,000 TCR beta sequences were associated with specific HLA alleles at a false discovery rate of 0.05. Correlated functional status among segregating V segments might reflect linkage disequilibrium, but an unknown experimental factor could not be ruled out. When HLA alleles, especially DR and DQ, strongly co-occurred, attributing TCR associations to individual alleles was difficult. A cluster of highly shared sequence variants was judged likely to be a technical artifact of the sequencing pipeline. The only immune exposure information available for the cohort was CMV serostatus. The study gave a list of about 160 TCR beta chains associated with cytomegalovirus. Most TCR sequences were seen in very few donors, while some public TCRs were found in many individuals. An earlier analysis of approximately 590 of the donors showed that most TCR beta V segments appeared in productive rearrangements either about 87% or about 30% of the time, which broadly matched IMGT annotations. In vitro tests confirmed that a few of the cytomegalovirus-associated TCR beta chains recognize cytomegalovirus antigens. According to the authors, the approach could potentially be generalized to other disease states and immunological phenotypes. In a later analysis, HLA-associated TCR beta chains were found to be more clonally expanded and to have lower generation probabilities than equally common non-associated chains. Compared with the roughly 670-donor mean, donors in an Asian-associated ancestry cluster had fewer N-insertions in productive TCRs, according to a later genetic analysis. V-gene and J-gene trimming of TCR beta chains was associated with a missense DCLRE1C variant in a later genetic analysis, and the association was replicated in an independent cohort. According to a later analysis, parvovirus B19, influenza, CMV and Epstein-Barr virus appeared linked to several top co-occurrence clusters. Some IMGT-functional V segments, including TRBV6-2 and TRBV6-3, could not be distinguished by the 87-base-pair reads and were therefore excluded. HLA typing was unavailable for some donors at each locus, so association tests used only the typed subset. Because counts were too low, about 17 rarely observed V segments, including chromosome 9 orphons, were excluded from the earlier analysis of around 640 of the donors. In this cohort, only TCR beta chains were sequenced, and detectable features were limited by the absence of alpha or paired-chain data. Most CMV-associated TCR beta chains appeared to be HLA-restricted in a later analysis, and the HLA associations seemed to be driven largely by CMV exposure. According to a later analysis, TCR association rates differed among HLA loci, with DRB1 alleles showing the most associated TCRs and HLA-C alleles showing the fewest. Roughly uniform sequencing depth across donors was assumed in presence/absence analyses, although this assumption may not hold. A further reported finding was that TCR beta sequences accurately predicted the HLA-A and HLA-B alleles for most subjects in the first cohort. In both the original and validation cohorts, the classifier was reported to diagnose cytomegalovirus status with high specificity and sensitivity.

The CDR3 contains 15 residues, cysteine and phenylalanine counted. The retained sequence is limited to the CDR3, 45 bases, with the frame set at the first base. From a lookup of the germline V gene, CDR1 and CDR2 are MNHEY and SVGAGI. Germline trimming amounts to 2 bases on V and 3 bases on J, with 6 as the count of junction bases outside the gene matches. The cohort comprised approximately 700 healthy bone marrow donors. At the time of sampling, all cohort members were nominally healthy, though unrecorded immune exposures were likely present. The donor tested CMV seronegative and was one of the 352 seronegative cohort members. A peripheral blood sample was provided by each donor, and peripheral blood mononuclear cells were used for TCR beta sequencing. The Qiagen DNeasy Blood Extraction Kit was used to extract genomic DNA from the blood cell samples. Library preparation was by the immunoSEQ multiplex PCR assay. A mixture of 60 forward primers for TCR Vbeta segments and 13 reverse primers for TCR Jbeta segments was used in the multiplex PCR. The CDR3 region of rearranged TCR beta genes was amplified from genomic DNA with a multiplex PCR assay. Amplified TCR beta libraries were sequenced as 87-base-pair reads on the Illumina HiSeq System. For the original study's pipeline: A later analysis tallied tens of millions of unique TCR beta chains across the 666 repertoires, and about 12 million of those chains were shared by two or more donors. To remove PCR and sequencing errors, raw reads were error-corrected and collapsed into unique sequences using a nearest-neighbor algorithm that merged closely related sequences. To assign V, D and J gene segments, CDR3 sequences were aligned to IMGT reference sequences. For a sequence to be retained, a match of at least six nucleotides to both a V gene segment and a J gene segment was required. A rearrangement was called productive if the CDR3 had no stop codons and remained in frame with V and J, and every other rearrangement was called non-productive. CDR3 was defined by IMGT convention, running from the second conserved V-encoded cysteine to the conserved J-encoded phenylalanine. In an earlier analysis of approximately 590 of the donors, sequences lacking an unambiguous match to a single V gene segment were excluded. In an earlier analysis of some 590 of the donors, a V segment was called functional when productive rearrangements were above 56.7%, and segregating when the standard deviation between donors exceeded 5%. A statistical classification framework was developed to diagnose cytomegalovirus status using the catalog of TCR beta chain sequences. A later analysis assigned V and J genes by comparing TCR nucleotide sequences with IMGT/GENE-DB human TR gene sequences. Using the TCRdist pipeline, a later analysis assigned CDR3 sequences along with most-parsimonious VDJ recombination scenarios. In a later analysis, each TCR beta chain was defined by its CDR3 amino acid sequence together with its V-gene family, and reads lacking a unique V-gene family were excluded. A later analysis removed 592 highly shared, low-generation-probability nucleotide sequences to deal with suspected cross-contamination and a sequencing artifact. A later analysis calculated a clonal expansion index for each public chain from normalized within-repertoire ranks of inferred template counts. A later analysis computed generation probabilities with a VDJ recombination model fitted to out-of-frame rearrangements, and checked the results against IGoR. In a later analysis, hypergeometric tests were used to score TCR-TCR, TCR-HLA and TCR-CMV co-occurrence, with a repertoire-size bias correction applied to TCR pairs. In a later analysis, false discovery rates were estimated by permuting HLA or CMV assignments 20 times. In a later analysis, co-occurring TCRs were grouped using DBSCAN, and TCRdist sequence similarity was added for clustering within HLA-allele-positive subsets. Repertoires with fewer than 30,000 or more than 120,000 public chains, plus five repertoires with anomalous nucleotide sharing, were excluded from co-occurrence clustering. In TCRdb, the immuneACCESS table is reduced to in-frame sequences with V and J assigned. These tables do not hold every clone; where another copy was compared, an unresolved V gene accounts for under half, and the others remain unexplained. The D gene and trimming were derived from the DNA, and the V and J assignments and clone size from that table. In all, the sample holds some 120,000 clones, and roughly 74% of those were seen once. The ten biggest clones cover roughly 0.9% of the sample.

This TCR was sampled from a woman aged 25 to 39 in good health and CMV-seronegative. The sequencing sample was made of PBMCs. The chain is encoded by TRBV6-5 joined to TRBJ1-1; TRBD1 aligns with 7 central bases. The CDR3 reads CASSYQLQGHTEAFF. The DNA is as follows: TGTGCCAGCAGTTACCAACTACAGGGGCACACTGAAGCTTTCTTT.